Listed here are 10 T cell receptor beta chains from one sample, sequenced in a study of tumor and adjacent non-tumor tissue in lung cancer. TCRbeta libraries were built with three rounds of nested PCR, modified from ARM-PCR. TCRdb reprocessed the multiplex PCR reads via MiXCR and lists one record per CDR3 protein. The top ten hold 25% to 35% of the sample, which has 70,000 to 90,000 distinct CDR3 sequences, less than 75% seen once. The template was RNA from unsorted bulk tissue. More than 3 cm separated this lung sample from the edge of the tumor. The sequencing input was distant non-tumor lung tissue. The source is a woman aged 45 to 65 with non-small cell lung cancer.

Note on this clonotype: A much larger clone lies a single base off, so this may be a read error. This chain uses TRBV12-3 or TRBV12-4 with TRBJ2-5; perhaps TRBD1 as D (6 bases). The V and J ends lost 2 bases and 1 base respectively, with 17 bases between them. The length of the CDR3 is 17 residues. Here the CDR3 DNA reads TGTGCCAGCAGTTTAATCCTTCTGCAGGGGCCCCAAGAGACCCAGTACTTC. Its protein is CASSLILLQGPQETQYF.

The rearrangement uses TRBV20-1 and TRBJ2-1, with 10 bases identical to TRBD2. This CDR3 contains 14 residues. Germline CDR1 and CDR2: DFQATT and SNEGSKA (reference sequence). The CDR3 nucleotides read TGCTCCAATAAGACTAGCGGGTTCGATAATGAGCAGTTCTTC. Translated, it gives CSNKTSGFDNEQFF.

As for this clonotype: This clone may be a read error of a much larger clone one base away. The CDR3 is CASTMLAGGWSTDTQYF. CDR3 DNA sequence: TGTGCCAGCACCATGTTAGCGGGAGGGTGGAGCACAGATACGCAGTATTTT. J is TRBJ2-3 and V is TRBV6-1; TRBD2 agrees at 11 bases. Trimming at V came to 7 bases and at J to 0 bases, leaving 9 bases not matched to a gene. The CDR3 runs to 17 residues. Germline V gene sequence: CDR1 MNHNS, CDR2 SASEGT.

Of note for this clonotype: The conserved phenylalanine or tryptophan is not found at the CDR3 terminus, so this likely reflects a read error. The rearrangement links TRBV11-2 to TRBJ1-5; D not resolved. The CDR3 is made up of 13 amino acids. Per the germline V gene, CDR1 is SGHAT and CDR2 is FQNNGV. The CDR3 sequence is CVSSLNRNQPQHS. CDR3 sequence (DNA): TGTGTCAGCAGCTTAAACCGCAATCAGCCCCAGCATTCT.

V usage is TRBV9 and J usage is TRBJ2-2, with D perhaps TRBD2 (7 bases). The V and J ends lost 4 bases and 1 base respectively, with 17 bases between them. The CDR3 totals 17 residues. CDR1 is SGDLS, CDR2 YYNGEE, per germline. The CDR3, as DNA: TGTGCCAGCAGCCCGACTAGCAGGGGCATGAACACCGGGGAGCTGTTTTTT. It is translated as CASSPTSRGMNTGELFF.

V is TRBV20-1 and J is TRBJ1-3; D might be TRBD1 (5 bases). The CDR3 length is 15 residues. Germline V gene sequence: CDR1 DFQATT, CDR2 SNEGSKA (reference sequence). V dropped 3 bases and J dropped 4 bases, with 16 bases sitting between them. In nucleotides, the CDR3 is TGCAGTGCTAGCGCAGGGACTGTGTCCGGAAACACCATATATTTT. Residues: CSASAGTVSGNTIYF.

Comments on this clonotype: This may stem from a read error, because a much larger clone lies one nucleotide away. The chain joins TRBV12-3 or TRBV12-4 to TRBJ1-6; a possible D gene is TRBD1 (5 bases). The CDR3 covers 15 residues. The V gene lost 2 bases and the J gene lost 8 bases, with 13 bases spanning the gap. In nucleotides, the CDR3 is TGTGCCAGCAGTTTATGTCAGGGCCCAGATTCACCCCTCCACTTT. Protein: CASSLCQGPDSPLHF.

CDR3 nucleotide sequence: TGCGCCAGCAGCTTGTCAGTGGAGCGCCCGTACAATGAGCAGTTCTTC. It translates to CASSLSVERPYNEQFF. The V call is TRBV5-1, the J call TRBJ2-1, with unresolved D. Germline V gives CDR1 SGHRS, CDR2 YFSETQ. The CDR3 length is 16 residues. V was trimmed by 1 base and J by 4 bases, leaving 15 bases between them. Variable domain in full (rest from reference TRBV5-1 and TRBJ2-1): KAGVTQTPRYLIKTRGQQVTLSCSPISGHRSVSWYQQTPGQGLQFLFEYFSETQRNKGNFPGRFSGRQFSNSRSEMNVSTLELGDSALYLCASSLSVERPYNEQFFGPGTRLTVL.

Notes on this clonotype: At one boundary the junction diverges from the germline segment, which might be a read error. The chain links TRBV4-2 to TRBJ2-3; D remains ambiguous. The CDR3 extends over 15 amino acids. Germline assignment: CDR1 LGHNA and CDR2 YNFKEQ. In DNA, the CDR3 is TGTGCCAGCAGTCAAGATCTGGTTAGCACATATACGCAGTATTTT. Translated: CASSQDLVSTYTQYF.

To note about this clonotype: Being one base from a much bigger clone, this may be a read error. The genes are TRBV6-2 or TRBV6-3 and TRBJ2-2, with D perhaps matching TRBD1 (7 bases). The CDR3 is 17 amino acids. Germline V lookup: CDR1 MNHEY, CDR2 SVGEGT. CDR3 sequence (DNA): TGTGTCAGCAGTTACCCGACAGGGACTGAGAACACCGGGGAGCTGTTTTTT. Translated, it gives CVSSYPTGTENTGELFF.